What follows are 5 T cell receptor beta chains derived from one specimen sequenced in a study of shared clonotypes between healthy human individuals. TCRdb keeps only in-frame clones here, not all; method: immunoSEQ multiplex PCR. In the table there are roughly 1,500,000 clones, roughly 98.5% of which are singletons. Sequenced sample: naive CD4+ T cells sorted from blood. Subset specified: CD45RA+ positively selected. These TCRs come from a man aged 30 to 39 in good health.

Details on this clone: At one end the junction does not follow the germline gene, possibly because of a read error. This chain connects TRBV7-9 to TRBJ2-5; the D is unclear. Germline lookup yields CDR1 SEHNR and CDR2 FQNEAQ (reference sequence). This CDR3 comprises 14 residues. The CDR3 bases are TGTGCCAGCGGCTTAGCTAACTCCGAAGAGACCCAGTACTTC. This sequence encodes CASGLANSEETQYF.

V usage is TRBV10-3 and J usage is TRBJ1-3; D call uncertain. The CDR3 has 12 amino acids. CDR1 and CDR2 (germline): ENHRY, SYGVKD. The CDR3 sequence: CASLRQGNTIYF. CDR3 in DNA: TGTGCTTCCCTGCGTCAGGGAAACACCATATATTTT.

CDR3 in amino acids: CASTQVGGMNTEAFF. The CDR3 coding sequence is TGCGCCAGCACCCAGGTGGGGGGGATGAACACTGAAGCTTTCTTT. The chain joins TRBV5-1 to TRBJ1-1; D possibly corresponds to TRBD1 (5 bases). Per germline, CDR1 SGHRS and CDR2 YFSETQ. V shed 6 bases and J shed 0 bases, with 15 bases lying between them. This CDR3 contains 15 residues.

The V gene is TRBV5-4, the J gene TRBJ2-5; possibly TRBD2 for D (6 bases). The CDR3 totals 15 residues. The V gene lost 4 bases and the J gene lost 5 bases, with 18 bases spanning the gap. Germline CDR1 and CDR2: SGHNT and YYREEE (reference sequence). This chain's CDR3 is CASSPPSPRGETQYF. CDR3 coding DNA: TGTGCCAGCAGCCCGCCCAGCCCCCGGGGGGAGACCCAGTACTTC.

The V call is TRBV9, the J call TRBJ2-3, with 11 bases aligning to TRBD2. V lost 0 bases, J lost 4 bases, and 22 bases stayed unmatched. This CDR3 contains 22 residues. Germline V CDR1 and CDR2: SGDLS, YYNGEE. CDR3 in amino acids: CASSVARGGSLAGGPPPDTQYF. CDR3 bases: TGTGCCAGCAGCGTAGCTCGGGGGGGAAGCCTAGCGGGAGGCCCTCCCCCAGATACGCAGTATTTT.